Below, 29 T cell receptor beta chains from the same sample are listed, as sequenced in a study of OX40 agonist ivuxolimab in advanced cancers. Libraries came from the immunoSEQ multiplex PCR assay. The immuneACCESS repertoire file appears here via TCRdb, limited to in-frame rearrangements. These files lack a portion of the clones; in checked studies, under half of the deficit traces to unresolved V genes, and the cause of the others is not known. The sample table records 75,000 to 95,000 clones; around 89% of these occur just once. Clones ranked in the top ten supply more than 8.5% of the sample. The sample was CD4+ or CD8+ T cells sorted from blood, taken in a trial of the OX40 agonist ivuxolimab. The receptors derive from an adult with an advanced solid tumor such as melanoma, head and neck, liver or kidney cancer.

The V and J genes are TRBV9 and TRBJ2-2, with D uncertain. Germline V gene data show CDR1 as SGDLS and CDR2 as YYNGEE. V was cut by 0 bases and J by 2 bases, with 11 bases left in between. CDR3 size: 16 residues. DNA of the CDR3: TGTGCCAGCAGCGTAGGGGCAGTGTTTAACACCGGGGAGCTGTTTTTT. Protein: CASSVGAVFNTGELFF.

The gene calls are TRBV5-4 and TRBJ1-1, with D possibly TRBD1 on 5 matching bases. CDR3 size: 16 residues. From germline, CDR1 is SGHNT and CDR2 YYREEE (reference sequence). V was trimmed by 2 bases and J by 5 bases, leaving 19 bases between them. The CDR3 DNA is TGTGCCAGCAGCTTCGGGACCGCGAGGCTAGGAACTGAAGCTTTCTTT. This codes for CASSFGTARLGTEAFF.

V gene TRBV2 combines with J gene TRBJ2-7; 9 nucleotides match TRBD1. The CDR3 totals 13 residues. CDR1 is SNHLY and CDR2 is FYNNEI in the germline V gene. Germline trimming cut 6 bases from V and 3 bases from J; bases unmatched to any gene: 3. Here the CDR3 reads CASSGTGYYEQYF. In DNA, the CDR3 is TGTGCCAGCAGCGGGACAGGGTACTACGAGCAGTACTTC.

The rearrangement links TRBV15 to TRBJ1-2; D is undetermined. CDR3 size: 12 residues. Germline V lookup: CDR1 LNHNV, CDR2 YYDKDF (reference sequence). Trimming removed 1 base at V and 7 bases at J, with 7 bases between. The CDR3 region is CATSRARVGYTF. Written as DNA, the CDR3 is TGTGCCACCAGCAGAGCAAGGGTTGGCTACACCTTC.

The genes are TRBV5-6 and TRBJ2-7, with TRBD2 identical over 7 bases. Germline assignment: CDR1 SGHDT and CDR2 YYEEEE. The CDR3 is made up of 14 amino acids. J was trimmed by 2 bases and V by 1 base; bases with no gene match: 3. The CDR3 reads CASSLSSGTYEQYF. The CDR3 DNA is TGTGCCAGCAGCTTGTCTAGCGGAACCTACGAGCAGTACTTC.

This clone was observed a handful of times. V gene TRBV18 combines with J gene TRBJ1-2; possibly TRBD1 for D (5 bases). Trimming shortened V by 4 bases and J by 8 bases, and 14 bases separated the two germline ends. This CDR3 comprises 13 residues. The germline gives CDR1 KGHSH, CDR2 LQKENI. CDR3 protein: CASSHARQQGYTF. CDR3 DNA: TGTGCCAGCTCACATGCAAGACAGCAAGGCTACACCTTC. Complete variable domain (other parts from reference TRBV18 and TRBJ1-2): NAGVMQNPRHLVRRRGQEARLRCSPMKGHSHVYWYRQLPEEGLKFMVYLQKENIIDESGMPKERFSAEFPKEGPSILRIQQVVRGDSAAYFCASSHARQQGYTFGSGTRLTVV.

The chain employs TRBV21-1 and TRBJ2-3; the table's D call, TRBD2, has no DNA check behind it. TRBV21-1 has pseudogene status. This CDR3 region has 14 residues. The CDR3 region is CASSKGGGEDTQYF. CDR3 in DNA: TGTGCCAGCAGCAAAGGCGGGGGGGAAGATACGCAGTATTTT.

The genes are TRBV11-2 and TRBJ2-7; D is unresolved. The CDR3 extends over 13 amino acids. From germline, CDR1 is SGHAT and CDR2 FQNNGV. V was cut by 4 bases and J by 2 bases, with 9 bases left in between. The CDR3 loop reads CASSYQQTYEQYF. CDR3 nucleotide sequence: TGTGCCAGCAGCTACCAACAGACCTACGAGCAGTACTTC.

The chain has TRBV19 and TRBJ2-3, with 9 nucleotides matching TRBD1. Germline V gene data show CDR1 as LNHDA and CDR2 as SQIVND (reference sequence). V was clipped by 6 bases and J by 4 bases; unmatched bases: 5. The CDR3 contains 14 residues. The CDR3 nucleotides read TGTGCCAGTAGGGACAGGGGATCCGCAGATACGCAGTATTTT. Translated: CASRDRGSADTQYF.

The chain is built from TRBV2 and TRBJ1-1; 7 bases map to TRBD1. The CDR3 is made up of 18 amino acids. Germline V lookup: CDR1 SNHLY, CDR2 FYNNEI. After removal of 5 bases from V and 0 bases from J, the junction contained 15 bases not matched to a gene. Written as DNA, the CDR3 is TGTGCCAGCAGTCCGGGACAGAGGCAAAAGTTCATGAACACTGAAGCTTTCTTT. It encodes CASSPGQRQKFMNTEAFF. The full variable domain, completed using reference TRBV2 and TRBJ1-1, is EPEVTQTPSHQVTQMGQEVILRCVPISNHLYFYWYRQILGQKVEFLVSFYNNEISEKSEIFDDQFSVERPDGSNFTLKIRSTKLEDSAMYFCASSPGQRQKFMNTEAFFGQGTRLTVV.

This clone was detected only a few times. The rearrangement uses TRBV2 and TRBJ1-2; no definite D call. This CDR3 has 11 amino acids. V gave up 0 bases and J gave up 7 bases, with 3 bases separating them. Germline V gene data show CDR1 as SNHLY and CDR2 as FYNNEI. The DNA of the CDR3 is TGTGCCAGCAGTGAAGCGAGTGGCTACACCTTC. This translates into CASSEASGYTF. The full variable domain, completed using reference TRBV2 and TRBJ1-2, is EPEVTQTPSHQVTQMGQEVILRCVPISNHLYFYWYRQILGQKVEFLVSFYNNEISEKSEIFDDQFSVERPDGSNFTLKIRSTKLEDSAMYFCASSEASGYTFGSGTRLTVV.

The rearrangement links TRBV18 to TRBJ1-2; D not resolved. Trimming took off 4 bases at V and 7 bases at J, with 13 bases between the two ends. The CDR3 has 13 amino acids. Germline V CDR1 and CDR2: KGHSH, LQKENI. The CDR3 protein is CASSLRSDGGYTF. CDR3 in DNA: TGTGCCAGCTCACTTCGCTCGGATGGTGGCTACACCTTC.

The chain carries TRBV19 and TRBJ2-3; a possible D gene is TRBD2 (5 bases). The CDR3 length is 16 residues. Germline values: CDR1 LNHDA, CDR2 SQIVND (reference sequence). The V end was cut by 1 base, the J end by 2 bases, with 13 bases between. CDR3 DNA sequence: TGTGCCAGTAGTATAGGAAAGCGGCCGATCACAGATACGCAGTATTTT. Its protein is CASSIGKRPITDTQYF.

The J gene is TRBJ2-2, the V gene TRBV19, with a weak D call TRBD2 (6 bases). V was pared by 6 bases and J by 6 bases, with 20 bases between. The CDR3 consists of 16 residues. Germline V gene data show CDR1 as LNHDA and CDR2 as SQIVND (reference sequence). CDR3 sequence: CASSPPGPSGAGELFF. The CDR3 nucleotides are TGTGCCAGTAGCCCCCCCGGGCCATCGGGGGCCGGGGAGCTGTTTTTT.

This chain connects TRBV10-1 to TRBJ2-3; D gene uncertain. The length of the CDR3 is 11 residues. Germline-derived CDR1 and CDR2 are WNHNN and SYGVQD (reference sequence). V gave up 4 bases and J gave up 4 bases, with 3 bases separating them. The CDR3 sequence: CASSVADTQYF. For the CDR3, the DNA is TGCGCCAGCAGTGTAGCAGATACGCAGTATTTT.

The chain links TRBV6-1 to TRBJ2-2, with TRBD2 as a possible D gene (6 bases). The CDR3 spans 13 residues. Germline values: CDR1 MNHNS, CDR2 SASEGT. V lost 6 bases to trimming and J lost 7 bases, with 12 bases between them. Here the CDR3 reads CASSEEGYGELFF. As DNA, the CDR3 is TGTGCCAGCAGCGAGGAGGGATACGGGGAGCTGTTTTTT.

In DNA, the CDR3 is TGTGCCAGCTCACCCACTAGCACAGATACGCAGTATTTT. Its protein is CASSPTSTDTQYF. V gene TRBV18 combines with J gene TRBJ2-3; no clear D. There are 13 residues in the CDR3. V shed 3 bases and J shed 0 bases, with 4 bases lying between them. CDR1 KGHSH and CDR2 LQKENI come from the germline V gene.

The CDR3 reads CASSLGGTGNQPQHF. For the CDR3, the DNA is TGCGCCAGCAGCTTGGGGGGGACAGGGAATCAGCCCCAGCATTTT. The genes are TRBV5-1 and TRBJ1-5, with 9 bases lining up with TRBD1. This CDR3 comprises 15 residues. V lost 0 bases to trimming and J lost 4 bases; unmatched junction nucleotides: 2. Germline V CDR1 and CDR2: SGHRS, YFSETQ.

The chain couples TRBV6-5 to TRBJ2-1; the match to TRBD1 covers 8 bases. From germline, CDR1 is MNHEY and CDR2 SVGAGI. The CDR3 is 14 residues long. The trim removed 5 bases at V and 8 bases at J, leaving 8 bases unmatched. The CDR3 spells CASSPDRGMDEQFF. Here the CDR3 DNA reads TGTGCCAGCAGTCCTGACAGGGGAATGGATGAGCAGTTCTTC.

V and J are TRBV5-1 and TRBJ2-1; 8 nucleotides align to TRBD1. J gave up 3 bases and V 2 bases, and 4 bases lay outside the gene matches. This CDR3 comprises 15 residues. Germline CDR1 and CDR2: SGHRS and YFSETQ. The CDR3 DNA reads TGCGCCAGCAGCTTCACAGGGGGTCGCTACAATGAGCAGTTCTTC. It specifies CASSFTGGRYNEQFF.

The V call is TRBV15, the J call TRBJ2-5; D gene uncertain. There are 15 residues in the CDR3. V dropped 0 bases and J dropped 2 bases, with 10 bases sitting between them. Germline V CDR1 and CDR2: LNHNV, YYDKDF (reference sequence). CDR3 sequence reads: CATSRDITAQETQYF. CDR3 bases: TGTGCCACCAGCAGAGATATCACAGCTCAAGAGACCCAGTACTTC.

This clone turned up a few times. The chain has TRBV6-6 and TRBJ1-1, with D tentatively TRBD1 (6 bases). V gave up 4 bases and J gave up 4 bases, with 10 bases separating them. CDR1 is MNHNY and CDR2 is SVGAGI in the germline V gene (reference sequence). There are 13 residues in the CDR3. For the CDR3, the DNA is TGTGCCAGCAGTTTACAGGGCGGCACTGAAGCTTTCTTT. Translated, it gives CASSLQGGTEAFF.

The chain employs TRBV18 and TRBJ1-5, with 9 bases aligning to TRBD1. Germline V CDR1 and CDR2: KGHSH, LQKENI. This CDR3 comprises 15 residues. With V trimmed by 3 bases and J by 4 bases, 4 bases remained unmatched. The CDR3 DNA sequence: TGTGCCAGCTCACCTTTGACAGGGGGTAATCAGCCCCAGCATTTT. This codes for CASSPLTGGNQPQHF.

V and J are TRBV5-1 and TRBJ1-2, with D perhaps TRBD1 (5 bases). Germline CDR1 SGHRS, CDR2 YFSETQ. V lost 0 bases and J 4 bases, leaving 16 bases between the germline ends. The CDR3 contains 16 residues. The chain's CDR3 is CASSLALGDGLYGYTF. CDR3 sequence (DNA): TGCGCCAGCAGCTTGGCGCTGGGGGATGGCCTCTATGGCTACACCTTC.

V and J are TRBV4-1 and TRBJ1-6, with 8 bases lining up with TRBD1. V lost 2 bases and J lost 9; bases outside the gene matches: 12. The length of the CDR3 is 17 residues. Germline V gene sequence: CDR1 MGHRA, CDR2 YSYEKL. The CDR3 spells CASSQLYWTGQTSPLHF. In nucleotides, the CDR3 is TGCGCCAGCAGCCAACTATATTGGACAGGGCAAACTTCACCCCTCCACTTT.

The chain couples TRBV5-4 to TRBJ1-2, with D possibly TRBD1 on 6 matching bases. The CDR3 runs to 12 residues. The germline CDR1 and CDR2 sequences are SGHNT and YYREEE (reference sequence). The V and J ends lost 4 bases and 4 bases respectively, with 8 bases between them. CDR3 sequence (DNA): TGTGCCAGCAGCCCCAGGGGCTATGGCTACACCTTC. It is translated as CASSPRGYGYTF.

This clone was observed a single time. This chain connects TRBV9 to TRBJ1-1; D possibly corresponds to TRBD1 (6 bases). The CDR3 runs to 15 residues. Germline V gene data show CDR1 as SGDLS and CDR2 as YYNGEE. V was pared by 4 bases and J by 3 bases, with 16 bases between. The CDR3 is CASSPPRGRYTEAFF. The CDR3 nucleotides read TGTGCCAGCAGCCCCCCTCGGGGGCGGTACACTGAAGCTTTCTTT.

This chain joins TRBV7-8 and TRBJ1-5, with a weak D call TRBD1 (5 bases). The length of the CDR3 is 13 residues. V lost 5 bases to trimming and J lost 6 bases, with 11 bases between them. CDR1 and CDR2 from the germline V gene are SGHVS and FQNEAQ. The CDR3 bases are TGTGCCAGCAGCCCAGCGGGGGGTCAGCCCCAGCATTTT. It yields the protein CASSPAGGQPQHF.

The V gene is TRBV10-2, the J gene TRBJ1-2, with no clear D. V was cut by 2 bases and J by 9 bases, with 16 bases left in between. Germline V gene sequence: CDR1 WSHSY, CDR2 SAAADI. The CDR3 extends over 14 amino acids. The CDR3: CASSETITVSSYTF. CDR3 DNA sequence: TGCGCCAGCAGTGAGACGATTACCGTCAGCAGCTACACCTTC.